This record covers a single T cell receptor (beta chain). This table comes from immunoSEQ multiplex PCR, and its TCRdb copy is limited to in-frame clones, with some not included. Of some 96,000 clones listed, 87% are singletons. These data belong to a study of control samples from healthy donors and cancer patients. V lost 4 bases, J lost 4 bases, and 10 bases stayed unmatched. This CDR3 region has 16 residues. Germline CDR1 and CDR2: LGHNA and YSLEER. The receptor was isolated from a woman between 45 and 60 years old in good health. Sequenced material: blood. The chain uses TRBV4-3 and TRBJ1-2, with 9 nucleotides matching TRBD1. The CDR3 DNA follows: TGCGCCAGCAGCCCCGCCGGGACAGGGTGGGCCTATGGCTACACCTTC. Amino acid sequence: CASSPAGTGWAYGYTF.